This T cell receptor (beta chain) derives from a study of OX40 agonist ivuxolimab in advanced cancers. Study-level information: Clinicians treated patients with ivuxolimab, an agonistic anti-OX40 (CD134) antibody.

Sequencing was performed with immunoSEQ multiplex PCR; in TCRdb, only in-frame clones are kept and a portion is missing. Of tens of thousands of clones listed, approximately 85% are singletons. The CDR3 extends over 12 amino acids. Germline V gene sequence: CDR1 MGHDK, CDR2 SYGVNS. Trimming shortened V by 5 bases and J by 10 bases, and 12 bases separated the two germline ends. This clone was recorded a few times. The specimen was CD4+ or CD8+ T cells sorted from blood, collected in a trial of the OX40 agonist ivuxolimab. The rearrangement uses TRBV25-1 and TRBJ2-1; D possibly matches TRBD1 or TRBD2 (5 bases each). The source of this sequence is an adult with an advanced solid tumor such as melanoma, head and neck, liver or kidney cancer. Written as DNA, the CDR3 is TGTGCCAGCAGTAACGGGGCTCGGGAGCAGTTCTTC. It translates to CASSNGAREQFF.